A selection of T cell receptor beta chains follows, all from one sample in a study of blood T cell repertoires in COVID-19. Produced via immunoSEQ multiplex PCR; TCRdb's table is partial and in-frame only. Of tens of thousands of clones detected, roughly 76% appear once; the ten largest clones hold 50%. Sequenced: peripheral blood. These receptor sequences come from a woman over 75 with acute or convalescent COVID-19. CDR3s include the opening cysteine and the closing phenylalanine or tryptophan. Each record gives: clone size, J gene, D gene, V gene, CDR3 protein, CDR3 DNA. A D gene is named only where the DNA matches it firmly. Some rows have no size entry. The others give once, few or many, or a class for an expanded clone.

size: medium-sized
J: TRBJ1-1
D: -
V: TRBV7-8
CDR3: CASSLGGLTEAFF
DNA: TGTGCCAGCAGCTTGGGGGGGCTCACTGAAGCTTTCTTT

size: -
J: TRBJ2-2
D: TRBD2
V: TRBV19
CDR3: CASTSTSGRASTGELFF
DNA: TGTGCCAGTACCTCGACTAGCGGGAGGGCCAGCACCGGGGAGCTGTTTTTT

size: -
J: TRBJ2-2
D: TRBD2
V: TRBV5-1
CDR3: CASSWDYMNTGELFF
DNA: TGCGCCAGCAGCTGGGACTACATGAACACCGGGGAGCTGTTTTTT

size: -
J: TRBJ1-2
D: TRBD1
V: TRBV9
CDR3: CASRSGQNYGYTF
DNA: TGTGCCAGCAGATCGGGACAGAACTATGGCTACACCTTC

size: -
J: TRBJ2-3
D: -
V: TRBV24-1
CDR3: CATSDGGYTDTQYF
DNA: TGTGCCACCAGTGATGGGGGCTACACAGATACGCAGTATTTT

size: -
J: TRBJ2-3
D: TRBD2
V: TRBV19
CDR3: CASSIRLADDTQYF
DNA: TGTGCCAGTAGTATACGGCTAGCGGACGATACGCAGTATTTT

size: once
J: TRBJ2-7
D: TRBD1
V: TRBV11-3
CDR3: CASSHRDSRTGYRYF
DNA: TGTGCCAGCAGCCACCGGGATAGTAGGACAGGGTATCGGTACTTC

size: -
J: TRBJ2-7
D: TRBD2
V: TRBV11-2
CDR3: CASSGRTSGEDYEQYF
DNA: TGTGCCAGCAGCGGCCGGACTAGCGGGGAGGATTACGAGCAGTACTTC

size: once
J: TRBJ2-1
D: -
V: TRBV12-3/TRBV12-4
CDR3: CASSPRGNNEQFF
DNA: TGTGCCAGCAGTCCCCGGGGAAACAATGAGCAGTTCTTC

size: few
J: TRBJ2-2
D: -
V: TRBV6-5
CDR3: CASRRDSRATGELFF
DNA: TGTGCCAGCAGGCGGGACAGTCGGGCGACCGGGGAGCTGTTTTTT

size: -
J: TRBJ2-1
D: TRBD2
V: TRBV5-1
CDR3: CASSLGFASGINEQFF
DNA: TGCGCCAGCAGCTTGGGTTTCGCTAGCGGGATTAATGAGCAGTTCTTC

size: -
J: TRBJ2-7
D: -
V: TRBV27
CDR3: CASSRDTYEQYF
DNA: TGTGCCAGCTCCCGGGACACCTACGAGCAGTACTTC

size: -
J: TRBJ2-2
D: TRBD2
V: TRBV7-2
CDR3: CASSLLAGGGGELFF
DNA: TGTGCCAGCAGCTTACTAGCGGGAGGGGGCGGGGAGCTGTTTTTT

size: once
J: TRBJ2-7
D: TRBD2
V: TRBV7-9
CDR3: CASSSAGGPSYEQYF
DNA: TGTGCCAGCAGCTCAGCGGGAGGGCCCTCCTACGAGCAGTACTTC

size: -
J: TRBJ2-5
D: -
V: TRBV7-6
CDR3: CASSSLDYYQETQYF
DNA: TGTGCCAGCAGCTCCCTTGACTACTACCAAGAGACCCAGTACTTC

size: few
J: TRBJ1-1
D: TRBD1
V: TRBV10-3
CDR3: CATGQGVMNTEAFF
DNA: TGTGCCACCGGACAGGGGGTAATGAACACTGAAGCTTTCTTT

size: -
J: TRBJ2-3
D: TRBD2
V: TRBV9
CDR3: CASSFSGGGGADTQYF
DNA: TGTGCCAGCAGCTTCAGCGGCGGGGGAGGGGCAGATACGCAGTATTTT

size: -
J: TRBJ2-1
D: TRBD2
V: TRBV7-3
CDR3: CASSLQAGVSSNEQFF
DNA: TGTGCCAGCAGCTTACAAGCGGGAGTAAGCAGCAATGAGCAGTTCTTC

size: -
J: TRBJ1-2
D: TRBD1
V: TRBV9
CDR3: CASSVGGGDYGYTF
DNA: TGTGCCAGCAGCGTAGGAGGGGGCGACTATGGCTACACCTTC

size: -
J: TRBJ2-2
D: TRBD2
V: TRBV6-2/TRBV6-3
CDR3: CASSSSGRFTGELFF
DNA: TGTGCCAGCAGTTCTAGCGGGAGGTTCACCGGGGAGCTGTTTTTT

size: few
J: TRBJ2-3
D: TRBD1
V: TRBV7-9
CDR3: CASSLHRGQDTQYF
DNA: TGTGCCAGCAGCTTGCACAGGGGGCAGGATACGCAGTATTTT

size: -
J: TRBJ1-6
D: -
V: TRBV28
CDR3: CASNLDRRRPLHF
DNA: TGTGCCAGCAACCTCGACCGGAGACGCCCCCTCCACTTT

size: -
J: TRBJ2-3
D: -
V: TRBV5-5
CDR3: CASSPDSNTDTQYF
DNA: TGTGCCAGCAGCCCGGACAGTAATACAGATACGCAGTATTTT

size: -
J: TRBJ1-4
D: TRBD1
V: TRBV9
CDR3: CASSPRQGPNEKLFF
DNA: TGTGCCAGCAGCCCAAGACAGGGTCCTAATGAAAAACTGTTTTTT

size: -
J: TRBJ2-3
D: -
V: TRBV11-3
CDR3: CASSSSGTTDTQYF
DNA: TGTGCCAGCAGCTCAAGCGGAACCACAGATACGCAGTATTTT

size: -
J: TRBJ1-3
D: TRBD1
V: TRBV7-2
CDR3: CASSSNPGQSSGNTIYF
DNA: TGTGCCAGCAGCTCGAATCCGGGACAGAGCTCTGGAAACACCATATATTTT

size: many
J: TRBJ1-4
D: -
V: TRBV5-1
CDR3: CASSPEAQTNEKLFF
DNA: TGCGCCAGCAGCCCGGAGGCTCAAACTAATGAAAAACTGTTTTTT

size: -
J: TRBJ2-3
D: -
V: TRBV3-1/TRBV3-2
CDR3: CASSTTPLTVADTQYF
DNA: TGTGCCAGCAGCACTACCCCCCTGACAGTGGCAGATACGCAGTATTTT